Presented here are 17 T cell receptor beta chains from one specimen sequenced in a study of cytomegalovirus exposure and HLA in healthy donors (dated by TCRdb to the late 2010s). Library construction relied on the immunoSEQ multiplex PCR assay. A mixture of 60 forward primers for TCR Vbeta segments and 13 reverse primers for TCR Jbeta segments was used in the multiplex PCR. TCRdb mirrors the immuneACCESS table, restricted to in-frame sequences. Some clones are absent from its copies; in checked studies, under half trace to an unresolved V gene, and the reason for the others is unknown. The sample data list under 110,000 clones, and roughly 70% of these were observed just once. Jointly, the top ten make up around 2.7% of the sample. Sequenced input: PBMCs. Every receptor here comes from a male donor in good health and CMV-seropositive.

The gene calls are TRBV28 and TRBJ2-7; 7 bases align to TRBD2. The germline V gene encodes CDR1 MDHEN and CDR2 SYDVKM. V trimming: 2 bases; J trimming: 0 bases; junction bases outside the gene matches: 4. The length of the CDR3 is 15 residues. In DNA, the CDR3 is TGTGCCAGCAGTTTAGCGGCTAGCGGCTCCTACGAGCAGTACTTC. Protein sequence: CASSLAASGSYEQYF.

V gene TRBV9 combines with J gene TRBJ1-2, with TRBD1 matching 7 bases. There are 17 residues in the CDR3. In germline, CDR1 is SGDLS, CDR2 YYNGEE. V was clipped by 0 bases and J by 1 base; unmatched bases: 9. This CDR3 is CASSVAIDGDSNYGYTF. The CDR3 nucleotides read TGTGCCAGCAGCGTAGCTATAGACGGGGACAGTAACTATGGCTACACCTTC.

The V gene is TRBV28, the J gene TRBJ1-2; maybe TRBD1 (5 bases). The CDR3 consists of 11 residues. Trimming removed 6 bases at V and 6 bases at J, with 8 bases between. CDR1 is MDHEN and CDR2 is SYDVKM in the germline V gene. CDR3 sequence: CASRRGDGYTF. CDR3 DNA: TGTGCCAGCAGGCGGGGGGATGGCTACACCTTC.

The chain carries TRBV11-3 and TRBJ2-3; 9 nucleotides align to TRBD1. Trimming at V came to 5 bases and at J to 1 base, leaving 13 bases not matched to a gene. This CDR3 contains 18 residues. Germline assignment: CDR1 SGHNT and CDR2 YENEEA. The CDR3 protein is CASSPGGVTGGGTDTQYF. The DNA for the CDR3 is TGTGCCAGCAGCCCAGGAGGGGTGACAGGGGGTGGCACAGATACGCAGTATTTT.

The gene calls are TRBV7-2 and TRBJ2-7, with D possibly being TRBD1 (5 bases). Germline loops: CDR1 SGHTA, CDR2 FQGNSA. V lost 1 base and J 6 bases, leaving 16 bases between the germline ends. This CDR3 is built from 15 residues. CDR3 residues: CASSLEGPRRPEQYF. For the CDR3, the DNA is TGTGCCAGCAGCTTAGAGGGGCCTAGGCGGCCCGAGCAGTACTTC.

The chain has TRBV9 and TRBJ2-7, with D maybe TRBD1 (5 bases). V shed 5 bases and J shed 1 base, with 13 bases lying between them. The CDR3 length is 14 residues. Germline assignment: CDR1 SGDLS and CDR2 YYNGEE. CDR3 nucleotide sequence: TGTGCCAGCAGTAAGGGGCAACAGTCCTACGAGCAGTACTTC. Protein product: CASSKGQQSYEQYF. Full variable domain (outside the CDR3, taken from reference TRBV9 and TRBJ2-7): DSGVTQTPKHLITATGQRVTLRCSPRSGDLSVYWYQQSLDQGLQFLIQYYNGEERAKGNILERFSAQQFPDLHSELNLSSLELGDSALYFCASSKGQQSYEQYFGPGTRLTVT.

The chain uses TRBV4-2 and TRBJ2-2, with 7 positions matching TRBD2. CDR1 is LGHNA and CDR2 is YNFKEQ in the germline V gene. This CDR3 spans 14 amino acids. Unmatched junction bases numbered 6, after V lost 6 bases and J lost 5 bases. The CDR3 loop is CASRQSGDTGELFF. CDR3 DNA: TGTGCCAGCAGACAAAGCGGGGATACCGGGGAGCTGTTTTTT.

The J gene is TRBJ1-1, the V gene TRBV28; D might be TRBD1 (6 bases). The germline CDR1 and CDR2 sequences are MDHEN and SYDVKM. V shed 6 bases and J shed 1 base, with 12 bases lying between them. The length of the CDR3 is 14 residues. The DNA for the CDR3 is TGTGCCAGCAGGACACAGGGAGCGAACACTGAAGCTTTCTTT. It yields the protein CASRTQGANTEAFF.

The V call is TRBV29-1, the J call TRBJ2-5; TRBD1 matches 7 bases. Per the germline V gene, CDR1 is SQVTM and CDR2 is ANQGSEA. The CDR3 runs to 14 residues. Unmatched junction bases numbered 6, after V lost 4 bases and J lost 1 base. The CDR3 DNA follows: TGCAGCGTTGGCTCTTGGGACAGCCAAGAGACCCAGTACTTC. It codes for CSVGSWDSQETQYF.

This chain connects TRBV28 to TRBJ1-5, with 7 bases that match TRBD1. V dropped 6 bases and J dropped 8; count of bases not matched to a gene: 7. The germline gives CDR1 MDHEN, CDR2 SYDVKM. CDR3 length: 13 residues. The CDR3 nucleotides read TGTGCCAGCAGAGGGGGCGAGGGGGAGCCCCAGCATTTT. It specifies CASRGGEGEPQHF.

The CDR3 DNA sequence: TGTGCCAGCAGTTTCCTGTACAATGAGCAGTTCTTC. This translates into CASSFLYNEQFF. The chain employs TRBV28 and TRBJ2-1; no firm D call. CDR1 is MDHEN and CDR2 is SYDVKM in the germline V gene. V gave up 3 bases and J gave up 4 bases, with 4 bases separating them. The CDR3 has 12 amino acids.

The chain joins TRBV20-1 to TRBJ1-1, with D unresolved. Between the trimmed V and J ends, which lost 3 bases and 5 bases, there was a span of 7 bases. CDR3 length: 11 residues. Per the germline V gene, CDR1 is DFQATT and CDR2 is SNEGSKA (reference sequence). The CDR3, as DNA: TGCAGTGCTAGCCGGGGAACTGAAGCTTTCTTT. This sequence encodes CSASRGTEAFF.

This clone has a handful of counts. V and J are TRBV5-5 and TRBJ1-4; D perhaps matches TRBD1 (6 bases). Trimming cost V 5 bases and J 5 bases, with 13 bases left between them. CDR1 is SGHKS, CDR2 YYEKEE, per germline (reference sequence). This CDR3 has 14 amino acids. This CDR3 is CASRRQAQNEKLFF. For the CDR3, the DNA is TGTGCCAGCAGAAGACAGGCCCAGAATGAAAAACTGTTTTTT.

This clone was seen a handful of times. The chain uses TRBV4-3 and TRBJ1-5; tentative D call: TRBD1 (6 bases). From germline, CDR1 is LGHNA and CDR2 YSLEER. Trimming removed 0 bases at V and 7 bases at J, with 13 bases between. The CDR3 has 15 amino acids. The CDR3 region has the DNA TGCGCCAGCAGCCAAGATACAGGGTTAAGGCAGCCCCAGCATTTT. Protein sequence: CASSQDTGLRQPQHF.

The DNA of the CDR3 is TGCGCCAGCAGCCAAGACATAAGCCAGGGACAGCCCCAGCATTTT. This gives the protein CASSQDISQGQPQHF. This chain connects TRBV4-3 to TRBJ1-5; a weak D match, TRBD1 (5 bases). CDR3 size: 15 residues. V shed 0 bases and J shed 7 bases, with 13 bases lying between them. From germline, CDR1 is LGHNA and CDR2 YSLEER.

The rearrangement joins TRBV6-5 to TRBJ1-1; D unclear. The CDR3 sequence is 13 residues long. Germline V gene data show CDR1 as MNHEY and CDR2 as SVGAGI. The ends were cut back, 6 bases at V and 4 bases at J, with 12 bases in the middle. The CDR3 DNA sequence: TGTGCCAGCAGAGGCCCCGGGTCCACTGAAGCTTTCTTT. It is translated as CASRGPGSTEAFF.

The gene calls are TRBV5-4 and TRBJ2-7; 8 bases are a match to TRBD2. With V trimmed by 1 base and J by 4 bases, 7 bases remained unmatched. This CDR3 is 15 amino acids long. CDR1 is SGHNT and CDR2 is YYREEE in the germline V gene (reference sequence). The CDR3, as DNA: TGTGCCAGCAGCTTGAAGGGGACTAGTAATTACGAGCAGTACTTC. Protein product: CASSLKGTSNYEQYF. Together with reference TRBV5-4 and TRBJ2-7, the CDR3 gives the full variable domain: ETGVTQSPTHLIKTRGQQVTLRCSSQSGHNTVSWYQQALGQGPQFIFQYYREEENGRGNFPPRFSGLQFPNYSSELNVNALELDDSALYLCASSLKGTSNYEQYFGPGTRLTVT.